This T cell receptor (beta chain) originates from a study of T-cell memory formation after mild COVID-19. About the study: Clustering of TCRs was largely donor specific. Study findings and constraints: CD4+ bias marked clones expanding day 15 to 37, unlike balanced contracting clones. Among contracting clones, CD4+ were mainly CM/EM and CD8+ enriched in EMRA.

From the 5' RACE reads, TCRdb called clonotypes with MiXCR, one entry per CDR3 protein. The sample yields some 54,000 distinct CDR3 sequences, more than 9% seen once. Concerning this clonotype: What it binds is unknown.

CDR3 size: 15 residues. Germline V lookup: CDR1 SGHVS, CDR2 FQNEAQ. The V end was cut by 1 base, the J end by 2 bases, with 11 bases between. The J gene is TRBJ2-5, the V gene TRBV7-8, with a tentative D call TRBD1 (6 bases). Input material: PBMCs or a T cell subset sorted from them (not recorded which). The sequence was collected from a man between 18 and 35 years old who had mild COVID-19 (a few samples of this study predate the infection). Cell type and time point are not known. As DNA, the CDR3 is TGTGCCAGCAGCTTAGGGAGACAGGCACAAGAGACCCAGTACTTC. It yields the protein CASSLGRQAQETQYF.